These 25 T cell receptor beta chains were all obtained from the same sample, sequenced in a study of technical replicates of blood from several donors. The data were produced by immunoSEQ multiplex PCR, yet TCRdb's version contains in-frame clones alone and is incomplete. This sample has roughly 68,000 clones, with roughly nine tenths found just once. The source material was PBMCs. The receptors were gathered from a human donor in good health. Some clones in this sample may be carry-over from other donors' samples.

J is TRBJ1-6 and V is TRBV7-9, with a possible D match to TRBD1 (5 bases). CDR3 length: 15 residues. Trimming cost V 1 base and J 7 bases, with 11 bases left between them. The V gene's germline CDR1 is SEHNR and CDR2 FQNEAQ (reference sequence). CDR3: CASSLEGRVNSPLHF. The CDR3 region has the DNA TGTGCCAGCAGCTTAGAGGGCAGGGTGAATTCACCCCTCCACTTT. The full variable domain, in which reference TRBV7-9 and TRBJ1-6 provide the parts outside the CDR3, is DTGVSQNPRHKITKRGQNVTFRCDPISEHNRLYWYRQTLGQGPEFLTYFQNEAQLEKSRLLSDRFSAERPKGSFSTLEIQRTEQGDSAMYLCASSLEGRVNSPLHFGNGTRLTVT.

The rearrangement uses TRBV5-6 and TRBJ2-5; a possible D gene is TRBD2 (7 bases). V lost 3 bases, J lost 4 bases, and 13 bases lay in between. The CDR3 is made up of 14 amino acids. Germline loops: CDR1 SGHDT, CDR2 YYEEEE. For the CDR3, the DNA is TGTGCCAGCAGCTCCGGGGGGCGGGTAGAGACCCAGTACTTC. Encoded protein: CASSSGGRVETQYF.

This chain connects TRBV9 to TRBJ2-1; D gene unclear. Germline assignment: CDR1 SGDLS and CDR2 YYNGEE. The CDR3 runs to 12 residues. V gave up 3 bases and J gave up 11 bases, with 12 bases separating them. The CDR3 region is CASSGLSVKQFF. For the CDR3, the DNA is TGTGCCAGCAGCGGCCTTAGTGTTAAGCAGTTCTTC.

This clone was recorded once. The chain recombines TRBV5-1 with TRBJ2-3, with a possible D match to TRBD2 (6 bases). CDR3 length equals 14 residues. The germline gives CDR1 SGHRS, CDR2 YFSETQ. Trimming took 4 bases from V and 4 from J, leaving 13 bases between them. The CDR3 nucleotides read TGCGCCAGCAGCCGCGCGGAGGGACCAGATACGCAGTATTTT. The encoded protein is CASSRAEGPDTQYF.

CDR3 in DNA: TGCGCCAGCAGCCCCCAACAGGGCTCGAACACTGAAGCTTTCTTT. Amino acids: CASSPQQGSNTEAFF. The chain recombines TRBV5-1 with TRBJ1-1; D perhaps matches TRBD1 (6 bases). The V gene's germline CDR1 is SGHRS and CDR2 YFSETQ. Trimming removed 4 bases from V and 1 base from J, with 14 bases in between. This CDR3 has 15 amino acids. Full variable domain (missing parts from reference TRBV5-1 and TRBJ1-1): KAGVTQTPRYLIKTRGQQVTLSCSPISGHRSVSWYQQTPGQGLQFLFEYFSETQRNKGNFPGRFSGRQFSNSRSEMNVSTLELGDSALYLCASSPQQGSNTEAFFGQGTRLTVV.

The gene calls are TRBV20-1 and TRBJ2-7, with D maybe TRBD2 (6 bases). V lost 6 bases to trimming and J lost 6 bases, with 9 bases between them. Germline CDR1 is DFQATT and CDR2 is SNEGSKA (reference sequence). This CDR3 region has 10 residues. CDR3 bases: TGCAGTGCGGGGGACTCCGAGCAGTACTTC. Translation: CSAGDSEQYF.

The chain combines TRBV7-2 with TRBJ2-7; 9 bases align to TRBD2. Germline V CDR1 and CDR2: SGHTA, FQGNSA. The ends lost 5 bases at V and 6 bases at J; junction bases unmatched: 11. The CDR3 consists of 15 residues. The CDR3 protein is CASSLELTSGGEQYF. CDR3 bases: TGTGCCAGCAGCCTGGAGCTGACTAGCGGCGGCGAGCAGTACTTC.

The chain joins TRBV7-2 to TRBJ2-5; a weak D match, TRBD2 (5 bases). The V and J ends lost 5 bases and 9 bases respectively, with 16 bases between them. Germline V gives CDR1 SGHTA, CDR2 FQGNSA. There are 13 residues in the CDR3. The CDR3: CASSRRNGESQYF. In nucleotides, the CDR3 is TGTGCCAGCAGCCGACGTAACGGGGAGTCCCAGTACTTC.

The chain has TRBV5-1 and TRBJ2-7; D might be TRBD2 (5 bases). The germline V and J ends were trimmed by 0 bases and 2 bases, with 9 bases remaining between them. This CDR3 comprises 14 residues. Germline V gives CDR1 SGHRS, CDR2 YFSETQ. CDR3 coding DNA: TGCGCCAGCAGCTTGGTGGGAGATCCCTACGAGCAGTACTTC. Translating gives CASSLVGDPYEQYF. Complete variable domain (other parts from reference TRBV5-1 and TRBJ2-7): KAGVTQTPRYLIKTRGQQVTLSCSPISGHRSVSWYQQTPGQGLQFLFEYFSETQRNKGNFPGRFSGRQFSNSRSEMNVSTLELGDSALYLCASSLVGDPYEQYFGPGTRLTVT.

V usage is TRBV18 and J usage is TRBJ2-5; D remains unclear. The CDR3 contains 16 residues. Looked up from germline, CDR1 is KGHSH and CDR2 is LQKENI. Trimming left V 3 bases short and J 0 bases short, with 14 bases between. CDR3 DNA: TGTGCCAGCTCACCCAGTCGAGACTCGTACCAAGAGACCCAGTACTTC. It is translated as CASSPSRDSYQETQYF.

This chain uses TRBV7-9 with TRBJ1-3, with D possibly matching TRBD1 (5 bases). Trimming removed 1 base at V and 0 bases at J, with 10 bases between. This CDR3 is built from 16 residues. The germline V gene encodes CDR1 SEHNR and CDR2 FQNEAQ (reference sequence). CDR3: CASSLDQGVSGNTIYF. Written as DNA, the CDR3 is TGTGCCAGCAGCTTAGACCAGGGCGTCTCTGGAAACACCATATATTTT.

V and J are TRBV30 and TRBJ2-7; D call uncertain. CDR3 length: 11 amino acids. In germline, CDR1 is GTSNPN, CDR2 SVGIG (reference sequence). V lost 7 bases and J 4 bases, leaving 11 bases between the germline ends. Here the CDR3 reads CALKRPYEQYF. The CDR3 coding sequence is TGTGCCTTGAAGAGGCCTTACGAGCAGTACTTC.

The chain couples TRBV7-2 to TRBJ1-2, with D possibly TRBD1 on 6 matching bases. CDR1 and CDR2 from the germline V gene are SGHTA and FQGNSA. V was trimmed by 5 bases and J by 1 base, leaving 11 bases between them. The CDR3 sequence is 14 residues long. The chain's CDR3 is CASSKEGGNYGYTF. The CDR3 DNA is TGTGCCAGCAGCAAAGAAGGGGGTAACTATGGCTACACCTTC.

V and J are TRBV4-3 and TRBJ1-6; 8 positions agree with TRBD1. V gave up 5 bases and J gave up 6 bases; unmatched junction bases: 6. The germline V gene has CDR1 LGHNA and CDR2 YSLEER. CDR3 length equals 15 residues. The CDR3 sequence is CASSYGTGINSPLHF. CDR3 DNA: TGCGCCAGCAGCTATGGGACAGGAATTAATTCACCCCTCCACTTT.

This chain joins TRBV7-6 and TRBJ2-1, with 10 bases fitting TRBD2. V trimming: 5 bases; J trimming: 2 bases; junction bases outside the gene matches: 6. The CDR3 totals 16 residues. CDR1 SGHVS and CDR2 FNYEAQ come from the germline V gene. The chain's CDR3 is CASSTPGLAAYNEQFF. Written as DNA, the CDR3 is TGTGCCAGCAGCACCCCCGGACTAGCGGCCTACAATGAGCAGTTCTTC.

The rearrangement links TRBV9 to TRBJ1-1, with D perhaps matching TRBD1 (5 bases). V gave up 0 bases and J gave up 1 base, with 10 bases separating them. This CDR3 comprises 15 residues. CDR1 SGDLS and CDR2 YYNGEE come from the germline V gene. This CDR3 is CASSVGGAANTEAFF. As DNA, the CDR3 is TGTGCCAGCAGCGTAGGTGGGGCAGCGAACACTGAAGCTTTCTTT.

V gene TRBV7-9 combines with J gene TRBJ1-2; D possibly corresponds to TRBD1 (5 bases). The V gene lost 5 bases and the J gene lost 0 bases, with 16 bases spanning the gap. Germline loops: CDR1 SEHNR, CDR2 FQNEAQ (reference sequence). CDR3 length equals 16 residues. CDR3 sequence (DNA): TGTGCCAGCAGCACGACTAGGGGAATGGCTAACTATGGCTACACCTTC. This translates into CASSTTRGMANYGYTF. Together with reference TRBV7-9 and TRBJ1-2, the CDR3 gives the full variable domain: DTGVSQNPRHKITKRGQNVTFRCDPISEHNRLYWYRQTLGQGPEFLTYFQNEAQLEKSRLLSDRFSAERPKGSFSTLEIQRTEQGDSAMYLCASSTTRGMANYGYTFGSGTRLTVV.

The chain carries TRBV30 and TRBJ2-7; tentative D call: TRBD2 (5 bases). Trimming cost V 4 bases and J 6 bases, with 16 bases left between them. Germline CDR1 GTSNPN, CDR2 SVGIG (reference sequence). The CDR3 loop spans 13 amino acids. The CDR3 DNA reads TGTGCCTGGAATCTGGACTCCGGAAGCGAGCAGTACTTC. Encoded protein: CAWNLDSGSEQYF.

This chain uses TRBV6-4 with TRBJ1-2; the D gene is possibly TRBD1 (5 bases). The ends were cut back, 0 bases at V and 4 bases at J, with 12 bases in the middle. The CDR3 runs 15 residues. From germline, CDR1 is MRHNA and CDR2 SNTAGT. The CDR3 is CASSDSGTRGYGYTF. The DNA for the CDR3 is TGTGCCAGCAGTGACTCGGGAACAAGGGGCTATGGCTACACCTTC.

The chain joins TRBV5-6 to TRBJ1-2; D is unclear. The V end lost 4 bases, the J end lost 5 bases, and 15 bases lay between the germline ends. The length of the CDR3 is 14 residues. The germline V gene encodes CDR1 SGHDT and CDR2 YYEEEE. The CDR3 coding sequence is TGTGCCAGCAGCCGGGGAGTGGGCCCTTATGGCTACACCTTC. It yields the protein CASSRGVGPYGYTF.

CDR3 loop: CASSQVYAFGEQYF. The CDR3, as DNA: TGTGCCAGCAGCCAAGTCTACGCTTTCGGCGAGCAGTACTTC. The chain employs TRBV14 and TRBJ2-7; no clear D. Germline-derived CDR1 and CDR2 are SGHDN and FVKESK. V dropped 1 base and J dropped 6 bases, with 13 bases sitting between them. The CDR3 consists of 14 residues.

This chain joins TRBV30 and TRBJ2-7; weak D call: TRBD2 (5 bases). Germline CDR1 is GTSNPN and CDR2 is SVGIG (reference sequence). V lost 3 bases, J lost 7 bases, and 16 bases lay in between. There are 13 residues in the CDR3. CDR3 nucleotides: TGTGCCTGGAGCCCCCTTGGGCCGGGGGAGCAGTACTTC. Amino acids: CAWSPLGPGEQYF.

Comments on this clone: Other DNA sequences in the same sample also yield this CDR3. Written as DNA, the CDR3 is TGCGCCAGCAGCCAGGAAAGCGGGAGGGCCGGGGATACGCAGTATTTT. Translated: CASSQESGRAGDTQYF. V usage is TRBV4-3 and J usage is TRBJ2-3; 10 positions agree with TRBD2. V lost 3 bases and J lost 6; bases outside the gene matches: 9. Germline CDR1 reads LGHNA; CDR2 reads YSLEER. The CDR3 is 16 residues long.

V is TRBV5-4 and J is TRBJ1-1; unclear D gene. The ends were cut back, 2 bases at V and 2 bases at J, with 10 bases in the middle. CDR3 length: 14 residues. The germline V gene encodes CDR1 SGHNT and CDR2 YYREEE (reference sequence). CDR3 residues: CASSLEGSNTEAFF. The CDR3 nucleotides read TGTGCCAGCAGCTTAGAGGGTAGCAACACTGAAGCTTTCTTT. The whole variable domain, filled in from reference TRBV5-4 and TRBJ1-1, reads ETGVTQSPTHLIKTRGQQVTLRCSSQSGHNTVSWYQQALGQGPQFIFQYYREEENGRGNFPPRFSGLQFPNYSSELNVNALELDDSALYLCASSLEGSNTEAFFGQGTRLTVV.

The chain is built from TRBV10-3 and TRBJ1-1; a possible D gene is TRBD1 (5 bases). CDR1 and CDR2 (germline): ENHRY, SYGVKD. This CDR3 comprises 19 residues. Trimming stripped 2 bases from V and 3 bases from J, with 25 bases between. CDR3 DNA sequence: TGTGCCATCAGTGAGAGGGGTGGGTCCCATGGGTTGATCGACACTGAAGCTTTCTTT. This codes for CAISERGGSHGLIDTEAFF.